A selection of T cell receptor beta chains follows, all from one sample in a study of cytotoxic CD8 clonotypes in ibrutinib-treated CLL. Data came from immunoSEQ multiplex PCR; TCRdb stores just in-frame clones and leaves some out. This sample has a few hundred thousand clones, with about 80% found just once. The source was PBMCs, collected before ibrutinib treatment. These receptors were taken from a human donor with chronic lymphocytic leukemia. CDR3s include the opening cysteine and the closing phenylalanine or tryptophan. Each record gives: V gene, clone size, J gene, D gene, CDR3 DNA, CDR3 protein. A D gene is named only where the DNA matches it firmly. Clone size is shown for a subset of rows, as once, few, many or a class of expanded clone.

V: TRBV7-8
size: few
J: TRBJ2-2
D: .
DNA: TGTGCCAGCACCCTCCAGTGGACTCCGAACACCGGGGAGCTGTTTTTT
CDR3: CASTLQWTPNTGELFF

V: TRBV5-4
size: .
J: TRBJ2-7
D: TRBD2
DNA: TGTGCCAGCAGCTTGTCGGCTAGCGGGGCCTACGAGCAGTACTTC
CDR3: CASSLSASGAYEQYF

V: TRBV7-8
size: .
J: TRBJ2-7
D: TRBD2
DNA: TGTGCCAGCAGCTGGACTAGCGGGAGGGAAGAGCAGTACTTC
CDR3: CASSWTSGREEQYF

V: TRBV4-2
size: .
J: TRBJ2-7
D: .
DNA: TGTGCCAGCAGCCAAGAACACCAGAGATCCTACGAGCAGTACTTC
CDR3: CASSQEHQRSYEQYF

V: TRBV5-1
size: .
J: TRBJ2-7
D: TRBD1
DNA: TGCGCCAGCAGCTTAGTGACAGGGGCTTGGGAGCAGTACTTC
CDR3: CASSLVTGAWEQYF

V: TRBV6-5
size: .
J: TRBJ1-1
D: TRBD1
DNA: TGTGCCAGCAGGAGGACAGGGGAAAACACTGAAGCTTTCTTT
CDR3: CASRRTGENTEAFF

V: TRBV4-3
size: .
J: TRBJ2-3
D: TRBD2
DNA: TGCGCCAGCAGCCAAGATTGGCGGCGGGAGCTTACAGATACGCAGTATTTT
CDR3: CASSQDWRRELTDTQYF

V: TRBV25-1
size: few
J: TRBJ2-5
D: .
DNA: TGTGCCAGCAGTGGAGGGGTGGGGGAGACCCAGTACTTC
CDR3: CASSGGVGETQYF

V: TRBV28
size: .
J: TRBJ2-7
D: TRBD1
DNA: TGTGCCAGCGGGGGCACTCCTGGCAGGGGGCCCACCTACGAGCAGTACTTC
CDR3: CASGGTPGRGPTYEQYF

V: TRBV5-6
size: .
J: TRBJ2-1
D: .
DNA: TGTGCCAGCAGCTGGACGGGTGATGAGCAGTTCTTC
CDR3: CASSWTGDEQFF

V: TRBV6-1
size: .
J: TRBJ1-5
D: .
DNA: TGTGCCAGCAACCTAGACAAATATAGCAATCAGCCCCAGCATTTT
CDR3: CASNLDKYSNQPQHF

V: TRBV18
size: .
J: TRBJ2-5
D: TRBD1
DNA: TGTGCCAGCTCACGAGGGGACAGGGGTTTCGAGACCCAGTACTTC
CDR3: CASSRGDRGFETQYF

V: TRBV29-1
size: .
J: TRBJ2-2
D: TRBD2
DNA: TGCAGCGCCAGGACAGGGGGACTAGCGGGAGACACCGGGGAGCTGTTTTTT
CDR3: CSARTGGLAGDTGELFF

V: TRBV27
size: once
J: TRBJ2-7
D: .
DNA: TGTGCCAGCAGTTTAGGGGGCAGGGGTCCCCTTTACGCTTGGTACTTC
CDR3: CASSLGGRGPLYAWYF

V: TRBV7-6
size: few
J: TRBJ2-2
D: .
DNA: TGTGCCAGCAGCTTAGTAGGTCAGGGAAACACCGGGGAGCTGTTTTTT
CDR3: CASSLVGQGNTGELFF

V: TRBV19
size: few
J: TRBJ2-1
D: TRBD2
DNA: TGTGCCAGTAGTCGTGGGACTATCTACAATGAGCAGTTCTTC
CDR3: CASSRGTIYNEQFF

V: TRBV6-5
size: .
J: TRBJ1-5
D: .
DNA: TGTGCCAGCAGTTACTCGAAACGGCAGCCCCAGCATTTT
CDR3: CASSYSKRQPQHF

V: TRBV9
size: .
J: TRBJ2-1
D: TRBD2
DNA: TGTGCCAGCAGCGTGGCCGGGACTAGCGGGAGTGGTGGTAATGAGCAGTTCTTC
CDR3: CASSVAGTSGSGGNEQFF

V: TRBV7-9
size: .
J: TRBJ2-7
D: TRBD2
DNA: TGTGCCAGCAGGGAAGCGGGAGAGATCTACGAGCAGTACTTC
CDR3: CASREAGEIYEQYF

V: TRBV7-6
size: .
J: TRBJ2-5
D: .
DNA: TGTGCCAGCAGCTTAGCAGGAGAGACCCAGTACTTC
CDR3: CASSLAGETQYF

V: TRBV29-1
size: .
J: TRBJ1-2
D: TRBD1
DNA: TGCAGCGCCCTGACAGGGGCGGGTAGCTATGGCTACACCTTC
CDR3: CSALTGAGSYGYTF

V: TRBV18
size: few
J: TRBJ2-3
D: TRBD1
DNA: TGTGCCAGCTCAACGGGACAGGGAGGAAGTACGCAGTATTTT
CDR3: CASSTGQGGSTQYF

V: TRBV2
size: .
J: TRBJ1-2
D: TRBD1
DNA: TGTGCCGGACAGGGGACGGACTATGGCTACACCTTC
CDR3: CAGQGTDYGYTF

V: TRBV27
size: few
J: TRBJ2-3
D: .
DNA: TGTGCCAGCAGTTTCGCCCTCCCTGGGGATACGCAGTATTTT
CDR3: CASSFALPGDTQYF